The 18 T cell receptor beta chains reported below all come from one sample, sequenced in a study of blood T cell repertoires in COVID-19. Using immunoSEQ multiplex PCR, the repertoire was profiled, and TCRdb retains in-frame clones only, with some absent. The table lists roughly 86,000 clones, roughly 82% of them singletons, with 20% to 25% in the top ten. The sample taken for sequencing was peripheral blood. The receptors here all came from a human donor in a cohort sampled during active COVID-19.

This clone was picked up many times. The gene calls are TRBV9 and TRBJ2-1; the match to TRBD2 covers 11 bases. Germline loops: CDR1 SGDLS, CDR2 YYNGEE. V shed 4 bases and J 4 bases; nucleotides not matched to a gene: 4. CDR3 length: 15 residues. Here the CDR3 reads CASSSRLAGYNEQFF. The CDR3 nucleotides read TGTGCCAGCAGCAGTCGACTAGCGGGGTACAATGAGCAGTTCTTC.

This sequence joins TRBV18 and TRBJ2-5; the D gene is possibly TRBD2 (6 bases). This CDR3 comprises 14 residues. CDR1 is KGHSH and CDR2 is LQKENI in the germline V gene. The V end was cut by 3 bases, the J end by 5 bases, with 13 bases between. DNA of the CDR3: TGTGCCAGCTCACCCAGGACGGGGGAGGAGACCCAGTACTTC. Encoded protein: CASSPRTGEETQYF.

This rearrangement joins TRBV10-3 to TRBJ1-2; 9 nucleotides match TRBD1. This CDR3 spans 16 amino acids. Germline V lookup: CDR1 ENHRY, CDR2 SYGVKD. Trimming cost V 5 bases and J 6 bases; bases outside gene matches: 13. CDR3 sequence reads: CAISNSGTGSLDGYTF. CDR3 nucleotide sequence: TGTGCCATCAGTAATTCCGGGACAGGGAGTCTAGATGGCTACACCTTC.

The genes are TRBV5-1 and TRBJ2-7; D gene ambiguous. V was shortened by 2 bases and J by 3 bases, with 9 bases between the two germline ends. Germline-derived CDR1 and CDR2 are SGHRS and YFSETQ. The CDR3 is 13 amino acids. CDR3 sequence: CASSFGGDYEQYF. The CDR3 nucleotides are TGCGCCAGCAGCTTTGGTGGAGACTACGAGCAGTACTTC. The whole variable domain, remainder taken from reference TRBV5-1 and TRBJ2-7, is KAGVTQTPRYLIKTRGQQVTLSCSPISGHRSVSWYQQTPGQGLQFLFEYFSETQRNKGNFPGRFSGRQFSNSRSEMNVSTLELGDSALYLCASSFGGDYEQYFGPGTRLTVT.

The DNA of the CDR3 is TGTGCCAGCAAGCTTAGCGGGCAAATCGAAGCTTTCTTT. It encodes CASKLSGQIEAFF. J is TRBJ1-1 and V is TRBV11-2; D not certain. The CDR3 extends over 13 amino acids. V shed 7 bases and J shed 8 bases, with 17 bases lying between them. Germline CDR1 SGHAT, CDR2 FQNNGV. The complete variable domain, with remaining parts taken from reference TRBV11-2 and TRBJ1-1, reads EAGVAQSPRYKIIEKRQSVAFWCNPISGHATLYWYQQILGQGPKLLIQFQNNGVVDDSQLPKDRFSAERLKGVDSTLKIQPAKLEDSAVYLCASKLSGQIEAFFGQGTRLTVV.

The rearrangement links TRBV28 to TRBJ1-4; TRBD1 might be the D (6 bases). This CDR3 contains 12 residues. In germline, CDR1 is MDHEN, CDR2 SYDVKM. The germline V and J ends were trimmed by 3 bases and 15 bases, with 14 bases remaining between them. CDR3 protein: CASSFPNRVMFF. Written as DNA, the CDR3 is TGTGCCAGCAGTTTTCCCAACAGGGTTATGTTTTTT.

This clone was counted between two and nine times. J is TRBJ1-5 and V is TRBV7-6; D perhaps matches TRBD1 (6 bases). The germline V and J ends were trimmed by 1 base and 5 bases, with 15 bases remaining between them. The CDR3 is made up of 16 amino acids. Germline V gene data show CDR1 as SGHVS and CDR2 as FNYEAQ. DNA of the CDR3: TGTGCCAGCAGCTTAGGCCTCAGGGGTGGCGATCAGCCCCAGCATTTT. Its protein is CASSLGLRGGDQPQHF.

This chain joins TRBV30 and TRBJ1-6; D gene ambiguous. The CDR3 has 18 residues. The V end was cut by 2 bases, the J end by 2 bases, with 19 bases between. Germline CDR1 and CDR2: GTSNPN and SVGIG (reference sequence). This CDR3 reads CAWSPPIGSLPYNSPLHF. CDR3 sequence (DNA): TGTGCCTGGAGTCCCCCGATAGGGAGCTTACCCTATAATTCACCCCTCCACTTT.

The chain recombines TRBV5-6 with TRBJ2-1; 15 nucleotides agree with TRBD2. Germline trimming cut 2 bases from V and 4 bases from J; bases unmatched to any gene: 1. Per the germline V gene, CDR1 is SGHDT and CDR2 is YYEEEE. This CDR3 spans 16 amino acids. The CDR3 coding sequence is TGTGCCAGCAGCTTTGGACTAGCGGGGGGGTACAATGAGCAGTTCTTC. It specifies CASSFGLAGGYNEQFF.

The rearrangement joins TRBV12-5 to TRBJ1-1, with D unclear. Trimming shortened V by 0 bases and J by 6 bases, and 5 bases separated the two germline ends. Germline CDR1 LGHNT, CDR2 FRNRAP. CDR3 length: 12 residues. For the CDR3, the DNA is TGTGCTAGTGGTTTGGTAAGCTCTGAAGCTTTCTTT. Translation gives CASGLVSSEAFF. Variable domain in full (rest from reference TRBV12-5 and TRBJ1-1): DARVTQTPRHKVTEMGQEVTMRCQPILGHNTVFWYRQTMMQGLELLAYFRNRAPLDDSGMPKDRFSAEMPDATLATLKIQPSEPRDSAVYFCASGLVSSEAFFGQGTRLTVV.

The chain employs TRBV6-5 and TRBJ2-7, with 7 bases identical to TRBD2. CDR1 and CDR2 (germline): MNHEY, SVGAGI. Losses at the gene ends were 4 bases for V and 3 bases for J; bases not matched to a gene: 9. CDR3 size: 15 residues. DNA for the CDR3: TGTGCCAGCAGTTCCCCCGGGGGAGGGAACTACGAGCAGTACTTC. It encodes CASSSPGGGNYEQYF.

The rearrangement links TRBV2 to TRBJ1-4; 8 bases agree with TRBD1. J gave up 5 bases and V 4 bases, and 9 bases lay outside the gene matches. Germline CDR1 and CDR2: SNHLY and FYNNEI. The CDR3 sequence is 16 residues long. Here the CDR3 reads CASSARRQGTNEKLFF. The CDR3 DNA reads TGTGCCAGCAGTGCAAGGAGACAGGGGACGAATGAAAAACTGTTTTTT.

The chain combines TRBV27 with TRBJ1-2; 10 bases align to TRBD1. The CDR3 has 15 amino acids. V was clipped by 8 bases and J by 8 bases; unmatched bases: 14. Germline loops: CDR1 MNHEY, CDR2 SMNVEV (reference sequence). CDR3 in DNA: TGTGCCAGCGGCCCCGGGACAGGGGTTTTGAAAGGCTACACCTTC. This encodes CASGPGTGVLKGYTF.

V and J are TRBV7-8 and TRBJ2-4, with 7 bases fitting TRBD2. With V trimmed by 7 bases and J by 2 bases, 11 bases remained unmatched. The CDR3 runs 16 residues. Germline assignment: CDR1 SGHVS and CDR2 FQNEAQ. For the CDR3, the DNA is TGTGCCAGCACCGGGGAGGGCTGGGGGTCCAAAAACATTCAGTACTTC. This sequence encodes CASTGEGWGSKNIQYF.

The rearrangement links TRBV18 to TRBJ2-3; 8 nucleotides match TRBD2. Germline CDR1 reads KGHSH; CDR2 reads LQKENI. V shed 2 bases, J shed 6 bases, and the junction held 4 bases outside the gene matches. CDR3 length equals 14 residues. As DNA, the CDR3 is TGTGCCAGCTCACCATTGCGGGGGGAGGATACGCAGTATTTT. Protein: CASSPLRGEDTQYF.

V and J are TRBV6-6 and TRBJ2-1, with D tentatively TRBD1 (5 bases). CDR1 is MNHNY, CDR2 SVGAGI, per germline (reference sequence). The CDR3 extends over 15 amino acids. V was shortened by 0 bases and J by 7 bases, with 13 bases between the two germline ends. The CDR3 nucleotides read TGTGCCAGCAGTTACTCGAGTGGGGCAGAGAATGAGCAGTTCTTC. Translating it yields CASSYSSGAENEQFF.

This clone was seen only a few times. The CDR3 sequence: CASSPGLGVLETQYF. In DNA, the CDR3 is TGTGCCAGCTCACCAGGTTTAGGAGTCTTGGAGACCCAGTACTTC. The rearrangement joins TRBV18 to TRBJ2-5, with D uncertain. Per the germline V gene, CDR1 is KGHSH and CDR2 is LQKENI. The CDR3 spans 15 residues. V shed 2 bases and J shed 5 bases, with 15 bases lying between them.

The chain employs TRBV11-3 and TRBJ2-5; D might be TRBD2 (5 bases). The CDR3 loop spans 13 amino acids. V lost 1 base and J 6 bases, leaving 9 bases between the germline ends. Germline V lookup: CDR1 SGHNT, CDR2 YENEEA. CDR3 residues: CASSLVSGKTQYF. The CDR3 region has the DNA TGTGCCAGCAGCTTAGTATCGGGGAAGACCCAGTACTTC.